This T cell receptor (beta chain) was recovered during a study of T-cell reconstitution after alpha-beta-depleted transplantation in children. Study outcomes and limitations: Newly generated T cells supplied most T-cell counts and diversity one year post-transplant. As was reported, about two months after transplant, alpha-beta T cells came from several hundred expanded graft clones. Recipient T cells and thymic progenitors that survived gave rise to the high TCRbeta diversity observed at day 60 in some patients.

This clonotype was detected many times. Its specificity is unknown. The library targeted TCRbeta and was prepared with unique molecular identifiers. Each CDR3 protein gets one entry after TCRdb re-called the PCR reads with MiXCR. The table includes approximately 150,000 distinct CDR3 sequences, roughly 9% detected once. The V gene lost 0 bases and the J gene lost 0 bases, with 10 bases spanning the gap. The CDR3 is made up of 15 amino acids. The germline V gene encodes CDR1 DFQATT and CDR2 SNEGSKA (reference sequence). The sample here was PBMCs, mostly from graft donor cells, taken 180 days after TCRalphabeta/CD19-depleted stem cell transplant. This receptor was taken from a female patient aged 2-9 years who had a stem cell transplant for congenital amegakaryocytic thrombocytopenia, so the T cells may come from the graft donor. V usage is TRBV20-1 and J usage is TRBJ2-3; D is possibly TRBD1 (5 bases). The chain's CDR3 is CSAREAGPSTDTQYF. The CDR3 DNA follows: TGCAGTGCTAGAGAAGCAGGGCCTAGCACAGATACGCAGTATTTT.